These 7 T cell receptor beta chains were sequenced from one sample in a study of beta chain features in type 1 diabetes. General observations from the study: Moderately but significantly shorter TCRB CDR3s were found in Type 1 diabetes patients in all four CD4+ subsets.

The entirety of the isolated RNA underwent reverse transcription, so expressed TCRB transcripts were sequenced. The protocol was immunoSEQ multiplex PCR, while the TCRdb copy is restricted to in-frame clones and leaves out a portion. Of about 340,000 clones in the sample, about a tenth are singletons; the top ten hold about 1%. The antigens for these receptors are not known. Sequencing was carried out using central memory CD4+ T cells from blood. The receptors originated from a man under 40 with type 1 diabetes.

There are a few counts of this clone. The CDR3 sequence: CASSLGGGANEQFF. The CDR3, as DNA: TGTGCCAGCAGCTTAGGAGGGGGCGCGAATGAGCAGTTCTTC. The chain joins TRBV7-2 to TRBJ2-1; the match to TRBD1 covers 7 bases. Germline V gives CDR1 SGHTA, CDR2 FQGNSA. CDR3 length equals 14 residues. V lost 1 base and J lost 7; bases outside the gene matches: 4. The full variable domain, completed using reference TRBV7-2 and TRBJ2-1, is GAGVSQSPSNKVTEKGKDVELRCDPISGHTALYWYRQSLGQGLEFLIYFQGNSAPDKSGLPSDRFSAERTGGSVSTLTIQRTQQEDSAVYLCASSLGGGANEQFFGPGTRLTVL.

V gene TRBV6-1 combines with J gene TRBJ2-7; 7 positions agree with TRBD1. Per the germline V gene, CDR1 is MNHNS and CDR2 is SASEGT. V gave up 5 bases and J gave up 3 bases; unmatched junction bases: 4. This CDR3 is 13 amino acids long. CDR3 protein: CASSRAGGYEQYF. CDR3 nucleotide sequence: TGTGCCAGCAGTAGGGCAGGGGGCTACGAGCAGTACTTC.

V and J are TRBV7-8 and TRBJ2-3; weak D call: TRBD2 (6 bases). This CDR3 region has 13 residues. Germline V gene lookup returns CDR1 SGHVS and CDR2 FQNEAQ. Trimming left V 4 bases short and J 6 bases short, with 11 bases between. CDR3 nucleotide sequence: TGTGCCAGCAGCTCGGCTAGCGCGGATACGCAGTATTTT. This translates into CASSSASADTQYF.

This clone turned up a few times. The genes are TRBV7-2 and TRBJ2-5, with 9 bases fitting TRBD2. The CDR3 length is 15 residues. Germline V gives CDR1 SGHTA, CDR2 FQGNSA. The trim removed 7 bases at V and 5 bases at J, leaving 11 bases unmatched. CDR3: CASTLGWLAGETQYF. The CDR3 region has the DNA TGTGCCAGCACCCTCGGTTGGCTAGCGGGGGAGACCCAGTACTTC.

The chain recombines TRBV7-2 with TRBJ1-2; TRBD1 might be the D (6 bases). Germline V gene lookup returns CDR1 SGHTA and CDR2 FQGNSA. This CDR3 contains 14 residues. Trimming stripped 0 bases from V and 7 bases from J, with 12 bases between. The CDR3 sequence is CASSLARQDSGYTF. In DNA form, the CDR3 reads TGTGCCAGCAGCTTAGCGAGACAGGACTCTGGCTACACCTTC.

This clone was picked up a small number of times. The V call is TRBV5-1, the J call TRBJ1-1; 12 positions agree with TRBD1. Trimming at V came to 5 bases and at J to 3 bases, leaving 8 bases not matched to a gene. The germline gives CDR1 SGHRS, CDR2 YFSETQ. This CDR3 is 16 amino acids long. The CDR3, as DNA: TGCGCCAGCAGGTCCGGGACAGGGGGCACGGACACTGAAGCTTTCTTT. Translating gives CASRSGTGGTDTEAFF. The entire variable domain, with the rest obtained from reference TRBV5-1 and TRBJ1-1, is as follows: KAGVTQTPRYLIKTRGQQVTLSCSPISGHRSVSWYQQTPGQGLQFLFEYFSETQRNKGNFPGRFSGRQFSNSRSEMNVSTLELGDSALYLCASRSGTGGTDTEAFFGQGTRLTVV.

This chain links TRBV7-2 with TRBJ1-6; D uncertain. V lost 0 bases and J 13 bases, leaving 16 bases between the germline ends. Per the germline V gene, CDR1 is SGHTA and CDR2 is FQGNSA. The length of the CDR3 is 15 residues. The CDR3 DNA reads TGTGCCAGCAGCTTAGCTCGGCAGAGTGAGGGCCCCCTCCACTTT. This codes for CASSLARQSEGPLHF.